This is a list of T cell receptor beta chains from one sample in a study of neurological immune-mediated disorders. TCRdb reanalysed the 5' RACE reads using MiXCR and keeps one entry per CDR3 protein. Found here are 66,000 or so distinct CDR3 sequences, 4.5% of them singletons; the top ten hold 6.9%. Sequences were obtained from PBMCs. The receptor set was obtained from a man younger than 45 with multiple sclerosis. CDR3s include the opening cysteine and the closing phenylalanine or tryptophan. D genes are given only for firm matches. Size is omitted from some rows. Given values are once, few, many or a class for expanded clones.

D gene	clone size	V gene	J gene	CDR3 DNA	CDR3 protein
-	many	TRBV5-1	TRBJ1-5	TGCGCCAGCAGCTCATCTTATCGACCGCATCAGCCCCAGCATTTT	CASSSSYRPHQPQHF
-	many	TRBV6-5	TRBJ1-6	TGTGCCAGCAGTTACTCGAGAAACAGTCATAATTCACCCCTCCACTTT	CASSYSRNSHNSPLHF
-	-	TRBV6-2/TRBV6-3	TRBJ1-1	TGTGCCAGCAGTTACTACAGGGCAACTGAAGCTTTCTTT	CASSYYRATEAFF
TRBD1	many	TRBV20-1	TRBJ1-5	TGCAGTGCTGGGGACAGACTCAATAGCAATCAGCCCCAGCATTTT	CSAGDRLNSNQPQHF
-	many	TRBV5-1	TRBJ2-7	TGCGCCAGCAGAACGGATGGACAGTCCTACGAGCAGTACTTC	CASRTDGQSYEQYF
-	many	TRBV10-3	TRBJ1-5	TGTGCCTCCGGCGGGGGCGCGGGGAATCAGCCCCAGCATTTT	CASGGGAGNQPQHF
TRBD1	many	TRBV5-1	TRBJ1-1	TGCGCCAGCAGCAAGGGACAGGGGGCAGGAGGCACTGAAGCTTTCTTT	CASSKGQGAGGTEAFF
TRBD2	many	TRBV20-1	TRBJ2-5	TGCAGTGCTCCACTAGCGGGGGGGCCTCAAGAGACCCAGTACTTC	CSAPLAGGPQETQYF
-	many	TRBV20-1	TRBJ1-6	TGCAGTGCTAGAGATACTCGCTCACCCCTCCACTTT	CSARDTRSPLHF
-	-	TRBV20-1	TRBJ2-7	TGCAGTGCCCCGACTGACTACGAGCAGTACTTC	CSAPTDYEQYF
-	many	TRBV7-2	TRBJ2-3	TGTGCCAGCAGCTTATCCGGGGGGCCAGGAAGCACAGATACGCAGTATTTT	CASSLSGGPGSTDTQYF
TRBD2	many	TRBV2	TRBJ2-1	TGTGCCAGCAGTGACCCAGTAGCGGGGGGGCTCAATGAGCAGTTCTTC	CASSDPVAGGLNEQFF
-	few	TRBV6-5	TRBJ1-5	TGTGCCAGCAGTCCTTGGGGGGGAGACAGCAATCAGCCCCAGCATTTT	CASSPWGGDSNQPQHF
-	many	TRBV10-1	TRBJ2-2	TGCGCCAGCAGTGAGGGCAGCACGAACACCGGGGAGCTGTTTTTT	CASSEGSTNTGELFF
TRBD2	-	TRBV12-3/TRBV12-4	TRBJ2-7	TGTGCCAGCAGTTCAGGCGGGGGGGCCCACGAGCAGTACTTC	CASSSGGGAHEQYF
TRBD1	-	TRBV12-3/TRBV12-4	TRBJ1-2	TGTGCCAGCAGATCGCACAGGGGAGCTAACTATGGCTACACCTTC	CASRSHRGANYGYTF
-	many	TRBV7-9	TRBJ2-3	TGTGCCAGCAGCTTAAAGAGGGGATGGAAAGATACGCAGTATTTT	CASSLKRGWKDTQYF
-	medium-sized	TRBV20-1	TRBJ1-1	TGCAGTGCTAGAGATTTCAGGGGTAGGGACACTGAAGCTTTCTTT	CSARDFRGRDTEAFF
-	-	TRBV10-3	TRBJ1-1	TGTGCCATCAGTCCCAGGACCCCCAACACTGAAGCTTTCTTT	CAISPRTPNTEAFF
TRBD1	-	TRBV27	TRBJ1-2	TGTGCCAGCAGTTCCACTCAGGACAGGGGTTACTATGGCTACACCTTT	CASSSTQDRGYYGYTF
-	many	TRBV5-1	TRBJ1-1	TGCGCCAGCAGCTTGGGGACGGCCCTTGAAGCTTTCTTT	CASSLGTALEAFF
-	few	TRBV6-1	TRBJ1-1	TGTGCCAGCAGTGAAGCGGTCATCATCCGGTCTGAAGCTTTCTTT	CASSEAVIIRSEAFF
-	-	TRBV12-3/TRBV12-4	TRBJ2-2	TGTGCCAGCAGTTTGGGCCTGAGCACCGGGGAGCTGTTTTTT	CASSLGLSTGELFF
TRBD1	many	TRBV2	TRBJ1-1	TGTGCCAGCAGCGGGGACAGGGGAAGAGGGGCTTTCTTT	CASSGDRGRGAFF
-	few	TRBV5-1	TRBJ1-2	TGCGCCAGCAGCCTACTGGACAGCGGGGTATATGGCTACACCTTC	CASSLLDSGVYGYTF
-	few	TRBV5-1	TRBJ1-6	TGCGCCAGCAGCTTGGAACAAGGGGGGCGGGCACCCCTCCACTTT	CASSLEQGGRAPLHF
TRBD2	few	TRBV5-1	TRBJ2-1	TGCGCCAGCAGCCCGTGGACTAGCGGGGGGGTTGAGCAGTTCTTC	CASSPWTSGGVEQFF
-	many	TRBV11-3	TRBJ2-2	TGTGCCAGCAGCCCTCGGGGGCTGAACACCGGGGAGCTGTTTTTT	CASSPRGLNTGELFF
TRBD1	many	TRBV5-4	TRBJ1-1	TGTGCCAGCACGCAACGGGACAGTAACACTGAAGCTTTCTTT	CASTQRDSNTEAFF
TRBD1	many	TRBV20-1	TRBJ2-3	TGCAGTGCCACACAGGGGGCCACAGATACGCAGTATTTT	CSATQGATDTQYF
TRBD1	few	TRBV12-3/TRBV12-4	TRBJ2-1	TGTGCCAGCAGTTCGCTACTCCGGGACAGGGGCGTGGGTGGTAATGAGCAGTTCTTC	CASSSLLRDRGVGGNEQFF
-	many	TRBV10-3	TRBJ2-7	TGTGCCATCAGTGAGTCTCGCTACGAGCAGTACTTC	CAISESRYEQYF
-	many	TRBV24-1	TRBJ1-2	TGTGCCACCAGTGATAACCAGGGGTATGGCTACACCTTC	CATSDNQGYGYTF
-	-	TRBV5-1	TRBJ1-1	TGCGCCAGCAGACCGGGACCCCGGCACACGGCCACTGAAGCTTTCTTT	CASRPGPRHTATEAFF
-	many	TRBV5-1	TRBJ1-1	TGCGCCAGCAGCTTGATCGGGGGGTCGGCTGAAGCTTTCTTT	CASSLIGGSAEAFF
-	many	TRBV9	TRBJ1-1	TGTGCCAGCAGCGTCGACGGACGGACCAACACTGAAGCTTTCTTT	CASSVDGRTNTEAFF
-	few	TRBV20-1	TRBJ1-1	TGCAGTGCTATAGCCAGGAACACTGAAGCTTTCTTT	CSAIARNTEAFF
-	many	TRBV24-1	TRBJ1-2	TGTGCCACCAGTGATTCCGGCAGGGGCCCTAACTATGGCTACACCTTC	CATSDSGRGPNYGYTF
-	many	TRBV29-1	TRBJ2-1	TGCAGCGTGGACCCTCGGGGACTCTCCTACAATGAGCAGTTCTTC	CSVDPRGLSYNEQFF
TRBD2	many	TRBV5-1	TRBJ2-3	TGCGCCAGCAGCCCCGAGCTAGCGGGGCCGGATACGCAGTATTTT	CASSPELAGPDTQYF
-	many	TRBV6-1	TRBJ2-7	TGTGCCAGCAGTGAAGCGTTTGTCTCCTACGAGCAGTACTTC	CASSEAFVSYEQYF
-	-	TRBV14	TRBJ2-2	TGTGCCAGCAGCCGCATACAGAACACCGGGGAGCTGTTTTTT	CASSRIQNTGELFF
TRBD1	many	TRBV20-1	TRBJ1-6	TGCAGTGCTGGCGACAGGGTGGCTAATAATTCACCCCTCCACTTT	CSAGDRVANNSPLHF
-	many	TRBV5-1	TRBJ1-1	TGCGCCAGCAGCTTGGACCCGACAGTGAACACTGAAGCTTTCTTT	CASSLDPTVNTEAFF
-	-	TRBV2	TRBJ1-1	TGTGCCAGCGGGGTGGGGACTGAAGCTTTCTTT	CASGVGTEAFF
-	many	TRBV9	TRBJ2-3	TGTGCCAGCAGCGAGCCAGCGGGTACCTTGCAGTATTTT	CASSEPAGTLQYF
-	many	TRBV3-1	TRBJ2-7	TGTGCCAGCAGCCAAGGGATCTACGAGCAGTACTTC	CASSQGIYEQYF
-	-	TRBV7-3	TRBJ1-1	TGTGCCAGCCGGACTGAAGCTTTCTTT	CASRTEAFF
-	many	TRBV15	TRBJ1-5	TGTGCCACCAGCAGAGGGGGACGGTATCAGCCCCAGCATTTT	CATSRGGRYQPQHF
TRBD2	few	TRBV20-1	TRBJ2-1	TGCAGTGCCAGACTCCTTCTAGCGGACTCCTACAATGAGCAGTTCTTC	CSARLLLADSYNEQFF
-	-	TRBV12-3/TRBV12-4	TRBJ1-5	TGTGCCAGCAGCATCTCCATAACTCCCGCTGCGGGTCAGCCCCAGAATTTT	CASSISITPAAGQPQNF
-	many	TRBV20-1	TRBJ2-3	TGCAGTGTTGGAGGGTTAGCAGGCACAGATACGCAGTATTTT	CSVGGLAGTDTQYF
TRBD1	many	TRBV12-3/TRBV12-4	TRBJ2-4	TGTGCCAGCAGTTTGAGGACAGGGGGGATACTAGCCAAAAACATTCAGTACTTC	CASSLRTGGILAKNIQYF
-	-	TRBV20-1	TRBJ1-1	TGCAGTGCTAGAGTGCGGGGGCCGAACACTGAAGCTTTCTTT	CSARVRGPNTEAFF
-	many	TRBV20-1	TRBJ1-2	TGCAGTGCTAGGGGACCCTCGACGGGCTACACCTTC	CSARGPSTGYTF
-	many	TRBV4-2	TRBJ1-2	TGTGCCAGCAGCCAAGCCGCCCAGGGGTTGAGTGGCTACACCTTC	CASSQAAQGLSGYTF
-	many	TRBV20-1	TRBJ1-5	TGCAGTGCTAGTTCTAAAGGGCACAATCAGCCCCAGCATTTT	CSASSKGHNQPQHF